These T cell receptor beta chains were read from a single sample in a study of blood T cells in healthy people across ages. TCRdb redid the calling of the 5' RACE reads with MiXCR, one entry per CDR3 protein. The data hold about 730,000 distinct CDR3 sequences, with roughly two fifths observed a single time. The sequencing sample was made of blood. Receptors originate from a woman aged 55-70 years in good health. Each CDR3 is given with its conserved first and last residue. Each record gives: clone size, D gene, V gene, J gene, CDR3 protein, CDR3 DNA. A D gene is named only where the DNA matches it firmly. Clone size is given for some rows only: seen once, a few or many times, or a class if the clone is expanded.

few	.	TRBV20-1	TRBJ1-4	CSAPMDSGTPFF	TGCAGTGCCCCTATGGACTCCGGGACCCCGTTTTTT
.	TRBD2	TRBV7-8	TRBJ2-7	CASSLAVGGTSGERSYEQYF	TGTGCCAGCAGCTTAGCAGTGGGGGGGACTAGCGGGGAGCGTTCCTACGAGCAGTACTTC
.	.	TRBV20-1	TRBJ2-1	CSAHGGLLSYNEQFF	TGCAGTGCTCACGGGGGCCTCCTCTCCTACAATGAGCAGTTCTTC
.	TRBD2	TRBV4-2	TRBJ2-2	CASSHGLAVNTGELFF	TGTGCCAGCAGCCACGGACTAGCGGTGAACACCGGGGAGCTGTTTTTT
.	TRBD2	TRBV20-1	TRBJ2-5	CSAFGLAGHQETQYF	TGCAGTGCTTTCGGACTAGCGGGACATCAAGAGACCCAGTACTTC
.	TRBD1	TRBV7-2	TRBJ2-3	CASSPRDRGSADTQYF	TGTGCCAGCAGCCCGCGGGACAGGGGGTCAGCAGATACGCAGTATTTT
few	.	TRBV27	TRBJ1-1	CASSESGSTEAFF	TGTGCCAGCAGTGAAAGCGGTAGCACTGAAGCTTTCTTT
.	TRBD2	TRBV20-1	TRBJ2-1	CSGGTGALTYNEQFF	TGCAGCGGGGGGACGGGAGCCCTAACCTACAATGAGCAGTTCTTC
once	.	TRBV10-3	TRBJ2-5	CAISEQRQETQYF	TGTGCCATCAGTGAGCAGCGTCAAGAGACCCAGTACTTC
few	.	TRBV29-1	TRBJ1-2	CSVRTANYGYTF	TGCAGCGTTCGGACAGCTAACTATGGCTACACCTTC
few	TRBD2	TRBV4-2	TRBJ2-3	CASSQDTSGFSTDTQYF	TGTGCCAGCAGCCAAGATACTAGCGGGTTTAGCACAGATACGCAGTATTTT
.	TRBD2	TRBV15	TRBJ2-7	CATSPTSAIYNEQYF	TGTGCCACCAGCCCGACTAGCGCGATTTACAATGAGCAGTACTTC
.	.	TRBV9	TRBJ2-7	CASSIGQPSYEQYF	TGTGCCAGCAGCATAGGACAGCCTTCCTACGAGCAGTACTTC
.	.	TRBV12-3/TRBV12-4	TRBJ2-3	CASSLVAARIGTDTQYF	TGTGCCAGCAGTTTAGTCGCAGCCCGGATTGGCACAGATACGCAGTATTTT
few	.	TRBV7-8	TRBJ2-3	CASSLDTIASDTQYF	TGTGCCAGCAGCTTAGACACAATAGCATCAGATACGCAGTATTTT
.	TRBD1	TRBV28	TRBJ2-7	CASSLAPGTGDREQYF	TGTGCCAGCAGTTTGGCCCCCGGGACAGGGGACCGCGAGCAGTACTTC
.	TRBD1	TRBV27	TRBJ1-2	CASSWGQGAFGYTF	TGTGCCAGCAGTTGGGGACAGGGGGCGTTTGGCTACACCTTC
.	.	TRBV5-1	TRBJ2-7	CASSPGPSSYEQYF	TGCGCCAGCAGCCCGGGACCGTCATCCTACGAGCAGTACTTC
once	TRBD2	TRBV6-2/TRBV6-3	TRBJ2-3	CASGYERGGEDTQYF	TGTGCCAGCGGTTACGAGCGGGGGGGCGAAGATACGCAGTATTTT
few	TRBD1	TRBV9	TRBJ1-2	CASSVATGGTLDYGYTF	TGTGCCAGCAGCGTAGCGACAGGGGGGACGCTGGACTATGGCTACACCTTC
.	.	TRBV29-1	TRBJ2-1	CSVPGPTYNEQFF	TGCAGCGTGCCGGGACCAACCTACAATGAGCAGTTCTTC
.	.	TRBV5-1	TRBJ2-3	CASRNWGTDTQYF	TGCGCCAGCAGAAATTGGGGCACAGATACGCAGTATTTT
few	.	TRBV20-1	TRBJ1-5	CSASSASSNQPQHF	TGCAGTGCTAGTTCGGCCAGTAGCAATCAGCCCCAGCATTTT
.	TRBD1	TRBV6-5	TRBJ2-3	CASTKGDRNTDTQYF	TGTGCCAGCACCAAGGGGGACAGGAACACAGATACGCAGTATTTT
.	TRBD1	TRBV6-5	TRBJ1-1	CASSYGTGKVNTEAFF	TGTGCCAGCAGTTACGGGACAGGGAAAGTGAACACTGAAGCTTTCTTT
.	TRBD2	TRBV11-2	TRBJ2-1	CASSLDEATRTSGSLGDEQFF	TGTGCCAGCAGCTTAGATGAAGCAACCCGGACTAGCGGTTCCCTTGGGGATGAGCAGTTCTTC
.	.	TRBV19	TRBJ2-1	CASHSGIYANEQFF	TGTGCCAGTCATAGTGGGATTTATGCTAATGAGCAGTTCTTC
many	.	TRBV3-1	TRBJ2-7	CASSPKTGGSSYEQYF	TGTGCCAGCAGCCCTAAAACAGGCGGAAGCTCCTACGAGCAGTACTTC
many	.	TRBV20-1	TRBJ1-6	CSARVDSSNSPLHF	TGCAGTGCTAGAGTGGACAGCAGTAATTCACCCCTCCACTTT
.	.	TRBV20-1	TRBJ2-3	CSVPTRTDTQYF	TGCAGTGTTCCGACCCGCACAGATACGCAGTATTTT
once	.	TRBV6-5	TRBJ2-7	CASSYSPTISDEQYF	TGTGCCAGCAGTTACTCCCCGACAATATCCGATGAGCAGTACTTC
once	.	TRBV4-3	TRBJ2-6	CASSQDLGAGANVLTF	TGCGCCAGTAGCCAAGATCTGGGGGCGGGGGCCAACGTCCTGACTTTC
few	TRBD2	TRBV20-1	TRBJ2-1	CSAYTSGGFNEQFF	TGCAGTGCTTATACTAGCGGGGGGTTTAATGAGCAGTTCTTC
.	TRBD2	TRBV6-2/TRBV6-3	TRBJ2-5	CASRSSGEAGTQYF	TGTGCCAGCAGGAGTAGCGGGGAGGCGGGGACCCAGTACTTC
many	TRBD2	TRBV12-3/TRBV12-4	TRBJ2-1	CASSFGLAGVFEQFF	TGTGCCAGCAGTTTTGGGCTAGCGGGGGTATTTGAGCAGTTCTTC
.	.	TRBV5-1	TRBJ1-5	CASSPGGWSDNQPQHF	TGCGCCAGCAGCCCGGGAGGGTGGTCGGACAATCAGCCCCAGCATTTT
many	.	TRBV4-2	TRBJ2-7	CASSPAGPTSYEQYF	TGTGCCAGCAGCCCAGCCGGGCCAACGTCCTACGAGCAGTACTTC
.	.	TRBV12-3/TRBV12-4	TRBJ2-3	CASRNRDYTQYF	TGTGCCAGCAGGAACCGGGACTATACGCAGTATTTT
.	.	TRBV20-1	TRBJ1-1	CSARIGAMNTEAFF	TGCAGTGCTAGGATAGGGGCGATGAACACTGAAGCTTTCTTT
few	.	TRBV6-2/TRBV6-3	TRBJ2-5	CASSFLGRETQYF	TGTGCCAGCAGTTTTCTCGGACGGGAGACCCAGTACTTC
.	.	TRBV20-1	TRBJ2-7	CSAKLISYEQYF	TGCAGTGCTAAGTTAATTTCCTACGAGCAGTACTTC
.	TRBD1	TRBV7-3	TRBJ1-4	CASSPTTGRNEKLFF	TGTGCCAGCAGCCCTACGACAGGGCGTAATGAAAAACTGTTTTTT